The 17 T cell receptor beta chains given below trace back to one sample, sequenced in a study of vaccination effects on CD4 cells after COVID-19. These receptors are not linked to any known antigen. CD4+ T cell isolation took place after approximately 11 days of culture. This person's SARS-CoV-2 infection, confirmed by PCR, occurred between March and December 2020. All study participants received two doses of BNT162b2 or mRNA-1273 vaccine. Sequencing was performed with immunoSEQ multiplex PCR; in TCRdb, only in-frame clones are kept and a portion is missing. The data contain some 40,000 clones, less than 85% of them singletons. The input for sequencing was CD4+ T cells from PBMCs cultured without peptide, taken after COVID-19 vaccination. The receptors were sampled from a human donor who had a prior SARS-CoV-2 infection.

The chain combines TRBV6-5 with TRBJ1-1; 12 positions agree with TRBD1. The J segment lost 8 bases and the V segment lost 4 bases, leaving 2 bases of the junction unmatched. Germline-derived CDR1 and CDR2 are MNHEY and SVGAGI. The CDR3 spans 13 residues. This chain's CDR3 is CASSSGTGGEAFF. The CDR3, as DNA: TGTGCCAGCAGTTCCGGGACAGGGGGCGAAGCTTTCTTT.

The rearrangement uses TRBV5-1 and TRBJ2-5, with D perhaps TRBD2 (5 bases). CDR1 is SGHRS and CDR2 is YFSETQ in the germline V gene. Trimming cost V 1 base and J 1 base, with 8 bases left between them. This CDR3 is built from 14 residues. CDR3 protein: CASSLIALQETQYF. The CDR3 DNA sequence: TGCGCCAGCAGCTTGATAGCGCTCCAAGAGACCCAGTACTTC.

The chain recombines TRBV5-1 with TRBJ2-5; D perhaps matches TRBD2 (7 bases). The V gene lost 4 bases and the J gene lost 1 base, with 17 bases spanning the gap. This CDR3 is built from 16 residues. Germline CDR1 is SGHRS and CDR2 is YFSETQ. CDR3 sequence reads: CASSPGGGGFQETQYF. Written as DNA, the CDR3 is TGCGCCAGCAGCCCGGGTGGGGGGGGCTTCCAAGAGACCCAGTACTTC.

The V gene is TRBV14, the J gene TRBJ2-1, with a tentative D call TRBD2 (5 bases). Trimming left V 1 base short and J 3 bases short, with 7 bases between. Germline V gene lookup returns CDR1 SGHDN and CDR2 FVKESK. The CDR3 has 14 amino acids. CDR3 coding DNA: TGTGCCAGCAGCCAAGCTACTAGCTACAATGAGCAGTTCTTC. The encoded protein is CASSQATSYNEQFF.

The chain combines TRBV5-6 with TRBJ2-5; D might be TRBD1 or TRBD2, each matching 6 bases. Germline V gives CDR1 SGHDT, CDR2 YYEEEE. V dropped 3 bases and J dropped 4 bases, with 19 bases sitting between them. The CDR3 is 16 residues long. The CDR3 sequence: CASSWRQRGGSETQYF. Written as DNA, the CDR3 is TGTGCCAGCAGCTGGAGACAGCGAGGGGGGTCAGAGACCCAGTACTTC. Full variable domain (remainder filled in from reference TRBV5-6 and TRBJ2-5): DAGVTQSPTHLIKTRGQQVTLRCSPKSGHDTVSWYQQALGQGPQFIFQYYEEEERQRGNFPDRFSGHQFPNYSSELNVNALLLGDSALYLCASSWRQRGGSETQYFGPGTRLLVL.

The genes are TRBV7-3 and TRBJ2-1; D might be TRBD1 (6 bases). V lost 3 bases and J 3 bases, leaving 12 bases between the germline ends. Germline loops: CDR1 SGHTA, CDR2 FQGTGA. The CDR3 has 15 amino acids. The chain's CDR3 is CASSFISDSYNEQFF. CDR3 nucleotides: TGTGCCAGCAGCTTTATTTCGGACAGCTACAATGAGCAGTTCTTC.

The chain recombines TRBV6-6 with TRBJ2-5, with D maybe TRBD2 (6 bases). Trimming took 0 bases from V and 0 from J, leaving 8 bases between them. CDR1 and CDR2 from the germline V gene are MNHNY and SVGAGI (reference sequence). The CDR3 has 15 residues. This CDR3 is CASSYSSSDQETQYF. CDR3 bases: TGTGCCAGCAGTTACTCGTCTAGCGACCAAGAGACCCAGTACTTC.

This rearrangement joins TRBV24-1 to TRBJ2-5, with D perhaps given as TRBD1 or TRBD2 (5 bases each). CDR1 and CDR2 from the germline V gene are KGHDR and SFDVKD. The length of the CDR3 is 15 residues. V shed 5 bases and J shed 5 bases, with 17 bases lying between them. The CDR3 nucleotides read TGTGCCACCAGTGGCAGTTTGGGGCCGGGGGAGACCCAGTACTTC. It specifies CATSGSLGPGETQYF.

V usage is TRBV29-1 and J usage is TRBJ1-1; D unclear. V lost 6 bases and J 4 bases, leaving 15 bases between the germline ends. There are 13 residues in the CDR3. Germline CDR1 SQVTM, CDR2 ANQGSEA. CDR3 DNA sequence: TGCAGCGTAGAGCAGAGTCAGCTCACTGAAGCTTTCTTT. Its translation: CSVEQSQLTEAFF.

The chain couples TRBV4-1 to TRBJ2-3; D possibly corresponds to TRBD1 (5 bases). Germline-derived CDR1 and CDR2 are MGHRA and YSYEKL. The CDR3 is 16 residues long. V lost 6 bases and J lost 0, with 16 bases in between. Here the CDR3 reads CASRRQQPASTDTQYF. CDR3 DNA sequence: TGCGCCAGCAGACGACAGCAGCCCGCCAGCACAGATACGCAGTATTTT.

This clone has more than one count but fewer than ten. The V and J genes are TRBV5-1 and TRBJ2-3; D gene unclear. CDR3 length equals 14 residues. The ends were cut back, 0 bases at V and 1 base at J, with 6 bases in the middle. In germline, CDR1 is SGHRS, CDR2 YFSETQ. CDR3 loop: CASSLVSGTDTQYF. In nucleotides, the CDR3 is TGCGCCAGCAGCTTGGTATCCGGCACAGATACGCAGTATTTT.

V usage is TRBV15 and J usage is TRBJ1-1; the match to TRBD1 covers 7 bases. The CDR3 sequence is 12 residues long. V shed 11 bases, J shed 0 bases, and the junction held 3 bases outside the gene matches. CDR1 and CDR2 from the germline V gene are LNHNV and YYDKDF (reference sequence). The DNA of the CDR3 is TGTGCCTCGGGACAGATGAACACTGAAGCTTTCTTT. Encoded protein: CASGQMNTEAFF.

This clone was counted between two and nine times. The rearrangement joins TRBV19 to TRBJ1-2, with no clear D. The germline V gene encodes CDR1 LNHDA and CDR2 SQIVND (reference sequence). V lost 6 bases and J 1 base, leaving 12 bases between the germline ends. The CDR3 extends over 14 amino acids. The CDR3 protein is CASSIGIHNYGYTF. CDR3 DNA sequence: TGTGCCAGTAGCATCGGTATCCATAACTATGGCTACACCTTC.

V gene TRBV7-9 combines with J gene TRBJ2-7, with TRBD1 matching over 7 bases. The CDR3 consists of 15 residues. The V segment lost 2 bases and the J segment 4 bases; nucleotides outside the gene matches: 8. Germline CDR1 is SEHNR and CDR2 is FQNEAQ (reference sequence). CDR3 sequence: CASSLPGTVFYEQYF. The CDR3 region has the DNA TGTGCCAGCAGCTTACCCGGGACAGTATTTTACGAGCAGTACTTC.

A single count supports this clone. The chain has TRBV11-3 and TRBJ2-2; no clear D. Deletions cut 0 bases from V and 13 bases from J, with 9 bases between. The germline V gene has CDR1 SGHNT and CDR2 YENEEA. The CDR3 is 12 residues long. In nucleotides, the CDR3 is TGTGCCAGCAGCTTAGATAAGAGTTTGCTGTTTTTT. Amino acid sequence: CASSLDKSLLFF.

The chain employs TRBV27 and TRBJ2-5, with D perhaps assigned TRBD1 or TRBD2 (7 bases each). Trimming cost V 6 bases and J 4 bases, with 18 bases left between them. Germline values: CDR1 MNHEY, CDR2 SMNVEV (reference sequence). The CDR3 loop spans 15 amino acids. The DNA for the CDR3 is TGTGCCAGCAGCTCAGGGAGGGGGCGGGGAGAGACCCAGTACTTC. Translated, it gives CASSSGRGRGETQYF.

This clone was observed a handful of times. The chain employs TRBV3-1 (or the pseudogene TRBV3-2) and TRBJ2-7; 10 nucleotides agree with TRBD2. Germline V gene lookup returns CDR1 LGHDT and CDR2 YNNKEL (reference sequence). This CDR3 comprises 14 residues. J lost 6 bases, V lost 2 bases, and 4 bases had no gene match. CDR3 protein: CASSQLAGAGEQYF. DNA for the CDR3: TGTGCCAGCAGCCAACTAGCGGGGGCCGGCGAGCAGTACTTC.